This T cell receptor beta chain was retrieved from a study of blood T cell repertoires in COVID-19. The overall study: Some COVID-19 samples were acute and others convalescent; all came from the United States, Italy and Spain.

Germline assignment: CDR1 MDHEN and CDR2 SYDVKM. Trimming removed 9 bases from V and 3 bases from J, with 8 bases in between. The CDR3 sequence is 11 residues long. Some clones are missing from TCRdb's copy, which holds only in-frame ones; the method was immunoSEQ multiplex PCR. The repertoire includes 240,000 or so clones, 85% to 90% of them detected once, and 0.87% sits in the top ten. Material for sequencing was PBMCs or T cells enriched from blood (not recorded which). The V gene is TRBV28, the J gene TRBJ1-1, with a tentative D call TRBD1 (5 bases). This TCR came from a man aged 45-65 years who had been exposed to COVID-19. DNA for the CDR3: TGTGCCAGTCGGGGGTACACTGAAGCTTTCTTT. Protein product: CASRGYTEAFF.